This TCR beta chain was documented in a study of T cell responses to AZD1222 COVID-19 vaccine. Study-level points and caveats: Seropositive at baseline were only six AZD1222 recipients. Reports indicate that nearly half of spike-specific TCRs are directed at unmutated variant regions.

Assay used: immunoSEQ multiplex PCR; TCRdb lists only in-frame clones, some missing. This repertoire shows roughly 150,000 clones, around nine tenths found once; its top ten account for more than 1.5%. A single count supports this clone. The antigen remains unidentified. Sample: peripheral blood, taken on day 0 of AZD1222 vaccination. The TCR originated in an adult in good health.

The CDR3 coding sequence is TGTGCCAGCAGCAACCGACCAGGGTTACGCTCCTACAATGAGCAGTTCTTC. Amino acids: CASSNRPGLRSYNEQFF. J is TRBJ2-1 and V is TRBV7-2, with D maybe TRBD1 (5 bases). Trimming removed 5 bases at V and 0 bases at J, with 17 bases between. The CDR3 is 17 residues long. Germline V gives CDR1 SGHTA, CDR2 FQGNSA.